A selection of T cell receptor beta chains follows, all from one sample in a study of cytomegalovirus exposure and HLA in healthy donors. Generated by immunoSEQ multiplex PCR, the TCRdb table keeps only in-frame clones and is missing some. The top ten hold roughly 1.9% of the sample, which has 90,000 to 110,000 clones, more than 70% seen once. Sequenced input: PBMCs. Receptors originate from a man aged 25 to 45 in good health and CMV-seronegative. CDR3s include the opening cysteine and the closing phenylalanine or tryptophan. The D gene is left open where the match is weak. Some rows have no size entry. The others give once, few or many, or a class for an expanded clone.

v_call,clone_size,j_call,d_call,cdr3_length,cdr3_aa,cdr3_nt
TRBV29-1,NA,TRBJ2-5,TRBD2,14,CSAGTSGHQETQYF,TGCAGCGCCGGGACTAGCGGACACCAAGAGACCCAGTACTTC
TRBV4-2,NA,TRBJ2-2,NA,15,CASSNGRSNTGELFF,TGTGCCAGCAGTAATGGGAGATCAAACACCGGGGAGCTGTTTTTT
TRBV19,NA,TRBJ2-7,TRBD1,13,CASSRDRDYEQYF,TGTGCCAGTAGTAGGGACAGGGACTACGAGCAGTACTTC
TRBV6-1,few,TRBJ1-4,NA,14,CASSEVRGNEKLFF,TGTGCCAGCAGTGAGGTCAGGGGTAATGAAAAACTGTTTTTT
TRBV18,NA,TRBJ2-5,TRBD1,14,CASSLNRGQETQYF,TGTGCCAGCTCACTTAACAGGGGCCAAGAGACCCAGTACTTC
TRBV19,NA,TRBJ2-3,TRBD2,13,CASGLAGLYTQYF,TGTGCCAGCGGACTAGCGGGGCTTTATACGCAGTATTTT
TRBV30,NA,TRBJ2-5,TRBD2,15,CAWSIGGGVQETQYF,TGTGCCTGGAGTATTGGCGGGGGGGTCCAAGAGACCCAGTACTTC
TRBV10-3,NA,TRBJ1-2,NA,13,CAIKSQGNYGYTF,TGTGCCATCAAGAGTCAGGGCAACTATGGCTACACCTTC
TRBV19,NA,TRBJ1-2,NA,15,CASSADSSGAYGYTF,TGTGCCAGTAGTGCCGACAGCTCAGGGGCATATGGCTACACCTTC
TRBV19,NA,TRBJ1-1,NA,12,CASNGQNTEAFF,TGTGCCAGTAACGGACAAAACACTGAAGCTTTCTTT
TRBV7-9,NA,TRBJ2-5,NA,14,CASSFSGPQETQYF,TGTGCCAGCAGCTTTAGTGGGCCCCAAGAGACCCAGTACTTC
TRBV4-1,few,TRBJ2-3,NA,17,CASSQVLTHPSTDTQYF,TGCGCCAGCAGCCAAGTACTGACACATCCCAGCACAGATACGCAGTATTTT
TRBV18,NA,TRBJ2-5,NA,14,CASSPRPAEETQYF,TGTGCCAGCTCACCACGGCCAGCGGAAGAGACCCAGTACTTC
TRBV9,NA,TRBJ2-1,NA,12,CASSVAGYEQFF,TGTGCCAGCAGCGTAGCCGGGTATGAGCAGTTCTTC
TRBV19,NA,TRBJ2-2,TRBD1,16,CASSMGTGTSTGELFF,TGTGCCAGTAGTATGGGGACAGGGACGAGCACCGGGGAGCTGTTTTTT
TRBV28,NA,TRBJ1-3,NA,13,CASRWHSGNTIYF,TGTGCCAGCAGGTGGCACTCTGGAAACACCATATATTTT
TRBV5-1,NA,TRBJ2-3,NA,16,CASSLVTGRGTDTQYF,TGCGCCAGCAGCTTAGTTACAGGGAGAGGCACAGATACGCAGTATTTT
TRBV7-8,NA,TRBJ1-2,NA,15,CASSSSTATNYGYTF,TGTGCCAGCAGCTCCTCGACAGCCACTAACTATGGCTACACCTTC
TRBV5-1,NA,TRBJ2-1,TRBD2,16,CASSLLAGGRYNEQFF,TGCGCCAGCAGCTTACTAGCGGGAGGACGTTACAATGAGCAGTTCTTC
TRBV7-9,NA,TRBJ2-7,TRBD2,16,CASSSSGTSGFYEQYF,TGTGCCAGCAGCTCCTCCGGGACTAGCGGATTTTACGAGCAGTACTTC